One T cell receptor (beta chain) is described in this entry. The antigen is unknown. This sample was included in a study of beta chain features in type 1 diabetes. At the level of the study: Researchers looked at some 99 million sorted cells across all samples.

Every sorted population was more than 95% pure. This CDR3 comprises 15 residues. Looked up from germline, CDR1 is SGHRS and CDR2 is YFSETQ. J gave up 0 bases and V 0 bases, and 1 base lay outside the gene matches. General study points: Amplification by PCR could prefer shorter templates, with the same effect in patients and controls. When Type 1 diabetes patients were examined, their TCRB CDR3s proved moderately but significantly shorter in all four CD4+ subsets.

Investigators reverse transcribed all isolated RNA, so they sequenced expressed TCRB transcripts. TCRdb's copy holds only in-frame clones and misses some; the assay was immunoSEQ multiplex PCR. Among some 350,000 clones listed, about 14% were seen once. Sequencing input: naive CD4+ T cells from blood. The chain joins TRBV5-1 to TRBJ1-1; 8 bases align to TRBD1. The sequence derives from a woman aged 18-35 years with type 1 diabetes. The chain's CDR3 is CASSLGTGMNTEAFF. The CDR3 DNA sequence: TGCGCCAGCAGCTTGGGGACAGGGATGAACACTGAAGCTTTCTTT.